This T cell receptor (beta chain) was identified in a study of T cell responses to AZD1222 COVID-19 vaccine. Whole-study results and caveats: Targeting of unmutated variant regions was reportedly seen in nearly half of spike-specific TCRs.

CDR3 length: 14 amino acids. From germline, CDR1 is MDHEN and CDR2 SYDVKM. V was clipped by 5 bases and J by 0 bases, with 11 bases between them. As regards this clone: Its antigen remains unidentified.

The repertoire was sequenced with immunoSEQ multiplex PCR; TCRdb's copy has only in-frame clones and lacks some. The repertoire includes 100,000 to 150,000 clones, roughly 94% of them detected once, and roughly 6.6% sits in the top ten. This receptor was identified in an adult in good health. Sequenced material: peripheral blood, taken on day 0 of AZD1222 vaccination. The rearrangement joins TRBV28 to TRBJ2-7; D call uncertain. CDR3 sequence (DNA): TGTGCCAGCAGTCCCACGAGGAGCTCCTACGAGCAGTACTTC. Translated: CASSPTRSSYEQYF. Full variable domain (outside the CDR3, taken from reference TRBV28 and TRBJ2-7): DVKVTQSSRYLVKRTGEKVFLECVQDMDHENMFWYRQDPGLGLRLIYFSYDVKMKEKGDIPEGYSVSREKKERFSLILESASTNQTSMYLCASSPTRSSYEQYFGPGTRLTVT.